The 2 T cell receptor beta chains below all came from one sample that was sequenced in a study of T-cell memory formation after mild COVID-19. TCRdb reprocessed the 5' RACE reads via MiXCR and lists one record per CDR3 protein. The table includes approximately 500,000 distinct CDR3 sequences, around a quarter detected once. The sample consisted of PBMCs or a T cell subset sorted from them (not recorded which). The receptors come from an adult woman who had mild COVID-19 (a few samples of this study predate the infection). Cell type and time point are not known.

The J gene is TRBJ1-6, the V gene TRBV6-5, with D perhaps matching TRBD1 (5 bases). The germline V gene has CDR1 MNHEY and CDR2 SVGAGI. The CDR3 contains 14 residues. V lost 2 bases, J lost 7 bases, and 9 bases lay in between. CDR3 bases: TGTGCCAGCAGTTACCGGGACGCCAATTCACCCCTCCACTTT. It encodes CASSYRDANSPLHF.

The rearrangement joins TRBV6-1 to TRBJ1-1, with 7 bases aligning to TRBD1. CDR1 and CDR2 (germline): MNHNS, SASEGT. The length of the CDR3 is 14 residues. J was trimmed by 8 bases and V by 3 bases; bases with no gene match: 9. The CDR3 is CASSDGDRAAEAFF. The CDR3 nucleotides are TGTGCCAGCAGTGATGGTGACAGGGCTGCCGAAGCTTTCTTT.